This passage covers 15 T cell receptor beta chains from one sample sequenced in a study of T cells after yellow fever vaccination. MiXCR, run by TCRdb on the 5' RACE reads, gives a single entry per CDR3 protein. Of approximately 340,000 distinct CDR3 sequences detected, roughly 9.4% appear once; the ten largest clones hold under 20%. The sample consisted of PBMCs, taken on the day of the first yellow fever vaccination. Source of these receptors: a man between 18 and 29 years old who received the YFV17D yellow fever vaccine.

This clonotype was seen a handful of times. This chain links TRBV14 with TRBJ1-4; possibly TRBD1 for D (5 bases). This CDR3 has 19 amino acids. V lost 3 bases and J lost 0, with 20 bases in between. CDR1 and CDR2 (germline): SGHDN, FVKESK. CDR3 residues: CASSQAYGRSRATNEKLFF. For the CDR3, the DNA is TGTGCCAGCAGCCAGGCCTACGGGCGGTCCAGGGCAACTAATGAAAAACTGTTTTTT.

This clonotype was seen a handful of times. The chain employs TRBV6-1 and TRBJ2-3, with D perhaps assigned TRBD1 or TRBD2 (6 bases each). Trimming took off 6 bases at V and 6 bases at J, with 19 bases between the two ends. The CDR3 extends over 15 amino acids. Germline lookup yields CDR1 MNHNS and CDR2 SASEGT. The CDR3 region has the DNA TGTGCCAGCAGCATCCTCACCGGGGGCCTGGATACGCAGTATTTT. The encoded protein is CASSILTGGLDTQYF.

There are a few counts of this clonotype. The chain joins TRBV9 to TRBJ2-5; 9 bases match TRBD2. This CDR3 region has 16 residues. With V trimmed by 2 bases and J by 1 base, 6 bases remained unmatched. The V gene's germline CDR1 is SGDLS and CDR2 YYNGEE. The CDR3 nucleotides read TGTGCCAGCAGCGTCCAAGGGACTAGCCTCCAAGAGACCCAGTACTTC. Its translation is CASSVQGTSLQETQYF.

This clonotype came up many times. The chain combines TRBV12-3 or TRBV12-4 with TRBJ2-1; possible D gene TRBD2, 6 bases. V dropped 2 bases and J dropped 10 bases, with 9 bases sitting between them. The CDR3 has 12 amino acids. CDR3 region: CASSLRRGEQFF. DNA for the CDR3: TGTGCCAGCAGTTTACGGCGGGGAGAGCAGTTCTTC.

This clonotype was detected ten times or more. This chain connects TRBV7-9 to TRBJ1-1; D is perhaps TRBD1 (6 bases). Germline V gene lookup returns CDR1 SEHNR and CDR2 FQNEAQ (reference sequence). The CDR3 is 14 amino acids. Trimming stripped 3 bases from V and 4 bases from J, with 12 bases between. The CDR3 here is CASSFAARGTEAFF. The CDR3 DNA follows: TGTGCCAGCAGCTTCGCGGCCAGGGGCACTGAAGCTTTCTTT. Using reference TRBV7-9 and TRBJ1-1 for the parts outside the CDR3, the full variable domain is DTGVSQNPRHKITKRGQNVTFRCDPISEHNRLYWYRQTLGQGPEFLTYFQNEAQLEKSRLLSDRFSAERPKGSFSTLEIQRTEQGDSAMYLCASSFAARGTEAFFGQGTRLTVV.

This chain links TRBV14 with TRBJ1-1; no definite D call. The V and J ends lost 3 bases and 5 bases respectively, with 13 bases between them. Germline CDR1 SGHDN, CDR2 FVKESK. The CDR3 loop spans 14 amino acids. The CDR3 loop reads CASSHLTGRTEAFF. For the CDR3, the DNA is TGTGCCAGCAGCCATCTGACGGGGAGGACTGAAGCTTTCTTT.

This clonotype was found many times. CDR3 loop: CASRTTGDSPLHF. The CDR3 nucleotides are TGTGCCAGCAGGACCACAGGGGATTCACCCCTCCACTTT. The chain combines TRBV7-8 with TRBJ1-6, with 7 bases fitting TRBD1. The junction had 4 bases not matched to a gene; V was cut back by 6 bases and J by 8 bases. The CDR3 has 13 amino acids. Germline CDR1 reads SGHVS; CDR2 reads FQNEAQ.

This clonotype was recorded a few times. The chain joins TRBV4-3 to TRBJ1-3; TRBD1 aligns across 9 bases. Germline V gene data show CDR1 as LGHNA and CDR2 as YSLEER. V lost 1 base and J lost 6; bases outside the gene matches: 4. There are 15 residues in the CDR3. DNA of the CDR3: TGCGCCAGCAGCCAAGGGACAGGGGTTGAAAACACCATATATTTT. Translating gives CASSQGTGVENTIYF.

This clonotype occurred a few times. The chain combines TRBV9 with TRBJ1-6; 7 bases match TRBD1. Germline-derived CDR1 and CDR2 are SGDLS and YYNGEE. V lost 4 bases, J lost 7 bases, and 8 bases stayed unmatched. This CDR3 is built from 15 residues. In nucleotides, the CDR3 is TGTGCCAGCAGCCTTATTTCGACAGGGAATTCACCCCTCCACTTT. Translating it yields CASSLISTGNSPLHF.

V and J are TRBV5-1 and TRBJ2-2; 8 bases align to TRBD1. Looked up from germline, CDR1 is SGHRS and CDR2 is YFSETQ. V was clipped by 8 bases and J by 0 bases; unmatched bases: 6. The length of the CDR3 is 15 residues. The CDR3 spells CASWTGRPNTGELFF. The CDR3 region has the DNA TGCGCCAGTTGGACAGGGCGCCCGAACACCGGGGAGCTGTTTTTT.

This clonotype was seen more than once but under ten times. V usage is TRBV7-2 and J usage is TRBJ1-2; possible D gene TRBD1, 5 bases. CDR3 size: 15 residues. Germline V gives CDR1 SGHTA, CDR2 FQGNSA. V lost 5 bases, J lost 4 bases, and 17 bases lay in between. The CDR3 nucleotides are TGTGCCAGCAGCGCTAAGGGTTCCGGGGGCTATGGCTACACCTTC. This gives the protein CASSAKGSGGYGYTF.

This clonotype came up many times. This rearrangement joins TRBV5-1 to TRBJ2-2, with 7 bases identical to TRBD2. Per the germline V gene, CDR1 is SGHRS and CDR2 is YFSETQ. This CDR3 comprises 13 residues. Trimming removed 6 bases from V and 3 bases from J; junction bases left unmatched: 2. DNA for the CDR3: TGCGCCAGCAAGGCGGGGGACACCGGGGAGCTGTTTTTT. Its protein is CASKAGDTGELFF.

The chain recombines TRBV7-2 with TRBJ2-1; D tentatively reads TRBD1 or TRBD2 (5 bases each). The CDR3 has 14 amino acids. Trimming stripped 4 bases from V and 9 bases from J, with 16 bases between. CDR1 is SGHTA and CDR2 is FQGNSA in the germline V gene. The CDR3 region has the DNA TGTGCCAGCAGCTCGGGACCATCTACGGGTGAGCAGTTCTTC. It translates to CASSSGPSTGEQFF.

This rearrangement joins TRBV28 to TRBJ1-1, with 7 bases identical to TRBD1. This CDR3 spans 15 amino acids. Germline CDR1 is MDHEN and CDR2 is SYDVKM. J was trimmed by 0 bases and V by 6 bases; bases with no gene match: 7. The CDR3 region has the DNA TGTGCCAGCAGACTCAGGGGGACCATGAACACTGAAGCTTTCTTT. Its translation: CASRLRGTMNTEAFF.

This clonotype was seen ten or more times. The rearrangement joins TRBV2 to TRBJ2-6; D assignment may be TRBD1 or TRBD2 (5 bases each). The CDR3 totals 17 residues. V lost 5 bases and J lost 0, with 14 bases in between. CDR1 SNHLY and CDR2 FYNNEI come from the germline V gene. This CDR3 is CASSWDGKSSGANVLTF. CDR3 coding DNA: TGTGCCAGCAGTTGGGACGGGAAGAGCTCTGGGGCCAACGTCCTGACTTTC.